The present T cell receptor (beta chain) was sequenced within a study of T cells in women clearing cervical HPV infection. The protocol was immunoSEQ multiplex PCR, while the TCRdb copy is restricted to in-frame clones and leaves out a portion. Its listing shows about 30,000 clones. As regards this clone: The read comes to an end 3 residues before the CDR3 does, leaving the germline J gene to fill in the end.

Germline V gene data show CDR1 as SGHAT and CDR2 as FQNNGV. The CDR3 is 12 amino acids. Between the trimmed V and J ends, which lost 5 bases and 5 bases, there was a span of 10 bases. The chain carries TRBV11-2 and TRBJ2-7; D is perhaps TRBD2 (5 bases). Material: blood buffy coat. The source of this sequence is a woman between 18 and 75 years old with a cervical HPV16 infection that either progressed to CIN3+ or cleared (not recorded which). CDR3 DNA, as far as it was read: TGTGCCAGCAGCCATTTCGGGGACGAG. It encodes CASSHFGDE. The full CDR3 protein reads CASSHFGDEQYF.